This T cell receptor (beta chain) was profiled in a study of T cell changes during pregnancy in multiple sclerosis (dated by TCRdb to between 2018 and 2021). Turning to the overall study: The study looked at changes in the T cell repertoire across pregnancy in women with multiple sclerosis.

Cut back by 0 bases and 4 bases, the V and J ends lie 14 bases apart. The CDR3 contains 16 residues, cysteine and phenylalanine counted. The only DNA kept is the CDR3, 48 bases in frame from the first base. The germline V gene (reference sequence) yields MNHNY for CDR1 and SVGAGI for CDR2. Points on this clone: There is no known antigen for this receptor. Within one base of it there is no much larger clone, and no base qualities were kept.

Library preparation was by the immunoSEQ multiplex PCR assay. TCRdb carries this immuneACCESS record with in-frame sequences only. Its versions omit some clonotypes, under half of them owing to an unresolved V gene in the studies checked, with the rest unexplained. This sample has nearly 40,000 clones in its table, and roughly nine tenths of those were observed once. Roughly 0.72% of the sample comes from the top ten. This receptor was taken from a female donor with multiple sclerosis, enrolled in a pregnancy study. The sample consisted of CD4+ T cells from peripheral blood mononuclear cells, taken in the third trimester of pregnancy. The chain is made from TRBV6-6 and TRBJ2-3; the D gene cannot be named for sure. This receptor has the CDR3 CASSYSTDRSSDTQYF. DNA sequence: TGTGCCAGCAGTTACTCGACGGATAGGAGCTCAGATACGCAGTATTTT.